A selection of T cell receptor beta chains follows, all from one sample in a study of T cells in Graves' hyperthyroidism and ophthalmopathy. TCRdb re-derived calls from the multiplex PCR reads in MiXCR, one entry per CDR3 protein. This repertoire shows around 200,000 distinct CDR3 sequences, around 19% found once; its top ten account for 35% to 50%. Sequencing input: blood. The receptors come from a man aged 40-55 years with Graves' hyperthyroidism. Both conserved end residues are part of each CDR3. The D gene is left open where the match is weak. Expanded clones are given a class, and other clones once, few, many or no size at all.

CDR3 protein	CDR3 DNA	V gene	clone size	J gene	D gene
CASSPGLAGESYEQYF	TGTGCCAGCAGTCCGGGACTAGCGGGGGAGAGCTACGAGCAGTACTTC	TRBV5-4	-	TRBJ2-7	TRBD2
CASSRRDGNEKLFF	TGTGCCAGCAGCCGCCGGGACGGTAATGAAAAACTGTTTTTT	TRBV4-2	few	TRBJ1-4	-
CSARSTPGYTF	TGCAGTGCCAGGTCCACCCCTGGCTACACCTTC	TRBV20-1	many	TRBJ1-2	-
CASSPSLNEKLFF	TGTGCCAGCTCACCAAGCCTGAATGAAAAACTGTTTTTT	TRBV18	few	TRBJ1-4	-
CASSQSSRADTQYF	TGTGCCAGCAGCCAATCTAGCCGGGCAGATACGCAGTATTTT	TRBV28	many	TRBJ2-3	-
CASSYQRAGPNTGELFF	TGTGCCAGCAGTTACCAAAGGGCGGGACCAAACACCGGGGAGCTGTTTTTT	TRBV6-2/TRBV6-3	many	TRBJ2-2	-
CASSLRWDSYNSPLHF	TGTGCCAGCAGCTTGCGATGGGACTCCTATAATTCACCCCTCCACTTT	TRBV5-5	many	TRBJ1-6	-
CASSGTSGGYNEQFF	TGTGCCAGCAGCGGGACTAGCGGGGGTTACAATGAGCAGTTCTTC	TRBV6-2/TRBV6-3	many	TRBJ2-1	TRBD2
CASSPGQLNEKLFF	TGTGCCAGCAGCCCTGGGCAGCTTAATGAAAAACTGTTTTTT	TRBV28	-	TRBJ1-4	-
CASSLWGLAGGTDTQYF	TGCGCCAGCAGCTTGTGGGGACTGGCGGGAGGTACAGATACGCAGTATTTT	TRBV5-1	many	TRBJ2-3	TRBD2
CASSPSRTGATGELFF	TGTGCCAGCTCACCATCCCGGACAGGGGCCACCGGGGAGCTGTTTTTT	TRBV18	-	TRBJ2-2	TRBD1
CAWSYSRGGTQYF	TGTGCCTGGAGTTATTCCCGGGGAGGGACCCAGTACTTC	TRBV30	few	TRBJ2-5	-
CASSLKGKDTEAFF	TGCGCCAGCAGCTTGAAAGGGAAGGACACTGAAGCTTTCTTT	TRBV5-1	many	TRBJ1-1	-
CASSYSPSGGYNEQFF	TGTGCCAGCAGTTACTCGCCTAGCGGGGGGTACAATGAGCAGTTCTTC	TRBV6-5	-	TRBJ2-1	TRBD2
CASSEGADIWSPLHF	TGTGCCAGCAGTGAAGGGGCAGACATTTGGTCACCCCTCCACTTT	TRBV6-1	-	TRBJ1-6	-
CASSFIYRDKANYGYTF	TGTGCCAGCAGCTTTATATACCGGGACAAAGCTAACTATGGCTACACCTTC	TRBV12-3/TRBV12-4	many	TRBJ1-2	-
CACPGQSSYEQYF	TGTGCCTGCCCCGGACAGTCCTCCTACGAGCAGTACTTC	TRBV30	many	TRBJ2-7	-
CASRETPNYGYTF	TGTGCCAGCAGGGAGACACCAAACTATGGCTACACCTTC	TRBV2	many	TRBJ1-2	-
CASSLTSSYEQFF	TGTGCCAGCAGTCTGACTAGCAGCTATGAGCAGTTCTTC	TRBV27	many	TRBJ2-1	TRBD2
CASSSLDVDEQFF	TGTGCCAGCAGTTCGCTGGATGTCGATGAGCAGTTCTTC	TRBV6-2/TRBV6-3	-	TRBJ2-1	-
CASSVSPIQETQYF	TGTGCCAGCAGCGTAAGCCCTATCCAAGAGACCCAGTACTTC	TRBV9	many	TRBJ2-5	-
CASSLYTGLTGELFF	TGTGCCAGCAGCTTGTATACCGGGCTCACCGGGGAGCTGTTTTTT	TRBV5-6	few	TRBJ2-2	-
CSARDGAVSLNTEAFF	TGCAGTGCTAGAGATGGGGCAGTTTCCCTGAACACTGAAGCTTTCTTT	TRBV20-1	many	TRBJ1-1	-
CASSLGPGAIVTQPQHF	TGTGCCAGCAGTTTAGGTCCGGGGGCAATTGTCACTCAGCCCCAGCATTTT	TRBV28	many	TRBJ1-5	-
CASSFSQGVRQPQHF	TGTGCCAGCAGTTTCAGCCAGGGGGTGAGGCAGCCCCAGCATTTT	TRBV28	many	TRBJ1-5	TRBD1
CASKKGAVTGELFF	TGCGCCAGCAAGAAGGGGGCGGTCACCGGGGAGCTGTTTTTT	TRBV10-2	-	TRBJ2-2	TRBD1
CAWSVAGVATEAFF	TGTGCCTGGAGTGTAGCAGGGGTTGCCACTGAAGCTTTCTTT	TRBV30	few	TRBJ1-1	-
CASSQGGGGPYEQYF	TGCGCCAGCAGCCAAGGGGGAGGGGGCCCCTACGAGCAGTACTTC	TRBV4-3	-	TRBJ2-7	-
CASSLVYCKTGELFF	TGTGCCAGCAGCTTGGTATATTGTAAAACCGGGGAGCTGTTTTTT	TRBV5-7	-	TRBJ2-2	-
CASSLASMGVNSPLHF	TGTGCCAGCAGCTTAGCGAGTATGGGGGTTAATTCACCCCTCCACTTT	TRBV7-9	many	TRBJ1-6	-
CATSRGRDRTQETQYF	TGTGCCACCAGCAGGGGACGTGACAGGACTCAAGAGACCCAGTACTTC	TRBV15	many	TRBJ2-5	-
CATLPGTSNTEAFF	TGTGCCACACTCCCCGGGACCTCGAACACTGAAGCTTTCTTT	TRBV6-1	many	TRBJ1-1	-
CAISDGTGAFAYEQYF	TGTGCCATCAGTGATGGGACAGGGGCCTTCGCCTACGAGCAGTACTTC	TRBV10-3	many	TRBJ2-7	TRBD1
CAWQGGETQYF	TGTGCCTGGCAGGGGGGGGAGACCCAGTACTTC	TRBV30	-	TRBJ2-5	-
CAWSSTATRASQYF	TGTGCCTGGAGCTCGACAGCCACTAGGGCGTCCCAGTACTTC	TRBV30	few	TRBJ2-5	-
CASSYGQLETQYF	TGTGCCAGCAGTTACGGACAGCTGGAGACCCAGTACTTC	TRBV6-2/TRBV6-3	-	TRBJ2-5	-
CASSLSGWGEQFF	TGTGCCAGCAGCTTGTCCGGATGGGGTGAGCAGTTCTTC	TRBV5-4	many	TRBJ2-1	-
CASSDPPSGGAGGETQYF	TGTGCCAGCAGTGACCCCCCCAGCGGGGGGGCCGGGGGGGAGACCCAGTACTTC	TRBV2	many	TRBJ2-5	TRBD2
CASSLTGGVAGELFF	TGTGCCAGCAGCTTGACGGGGGGGGTGGCCGGGGAGCTGTTTTTT	TRBV11-2	many	TRBJ2-2	TRBD2
CASSDLAGGTYEQYF	TGTGCCAGCAGTGACCTAGCGGGGGGTACCTACGAGCAGTACTTC	TRBV6-1	few	TRBJ2-7	TRBD2
CASSLYTDTQYF	TGTGCCAGCAGTTTGTACACAGATACGCAGTATTTT	TRBV28	many	TRBJ2-3	-
CASSPVGLRGGEGETQYF	TGTGCCAGCAGCCCCGTAGGGTTGAGGGGTGGAGAGGGAGAGACCCAGTACTTC	TRBV7-2	many	TRBJ2-5	-
CASRTNDAAGTQYF	TGTGCCAGCAGAACAAATGACGCTGCGGGTACGCAGTATTTT	TRBV3-1	many	TRBJ2-3	-